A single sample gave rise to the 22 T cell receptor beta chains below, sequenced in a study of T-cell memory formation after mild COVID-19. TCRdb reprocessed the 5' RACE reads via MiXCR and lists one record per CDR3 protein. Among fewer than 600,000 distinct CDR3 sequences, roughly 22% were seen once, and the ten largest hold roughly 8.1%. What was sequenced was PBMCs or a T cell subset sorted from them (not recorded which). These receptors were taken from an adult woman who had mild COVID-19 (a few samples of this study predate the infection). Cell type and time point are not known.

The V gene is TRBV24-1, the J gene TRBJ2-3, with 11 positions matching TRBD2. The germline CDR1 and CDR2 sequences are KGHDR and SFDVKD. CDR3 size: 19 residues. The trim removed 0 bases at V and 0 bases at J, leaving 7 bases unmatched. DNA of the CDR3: TGTGCCACCAGTGATTTGCATCCTAGCGGGGGGAAAAGCACAGATACGCAGTATTTT. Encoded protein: CATSDLHPSGGKSTDTQYF.

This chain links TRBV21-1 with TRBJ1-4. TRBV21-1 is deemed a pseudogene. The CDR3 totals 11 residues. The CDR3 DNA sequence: TGTGCCGCTATCCTGAATGAAAAACTGTTTTTT. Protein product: CAAILNEKLFF.

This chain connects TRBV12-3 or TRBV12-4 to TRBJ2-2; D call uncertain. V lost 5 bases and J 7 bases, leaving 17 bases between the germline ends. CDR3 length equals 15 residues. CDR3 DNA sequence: TGTGCCAGCAGTCGCCTTGAACTAATCAGCGGGGAGCTGTTTTTT. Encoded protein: CASSRLELISGELFF.

Written as DNA, the CDR3 is TGTGCCAGCAGTGTCCCGGGGGGGCCAGCCCAGTACTTC. Translated: CASSVPGGPAQYF. The chain carries TRBV25-1 and TRBJ2-5, with TRBD2 identical over 8 bases. The CDR3 is 13 residues long. The V segment lost 4 bases and the J segment 9 bases; nucleotides outside the gene matches: 7. Germline V gene lookup returns CDR1 MGHDK and CDR2 SYGVNS.

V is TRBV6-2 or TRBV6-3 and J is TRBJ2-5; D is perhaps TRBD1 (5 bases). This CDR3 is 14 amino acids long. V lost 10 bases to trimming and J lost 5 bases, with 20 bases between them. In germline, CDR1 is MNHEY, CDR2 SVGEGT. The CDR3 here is CATRRQWSGETQYF. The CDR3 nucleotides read TGTGCCACCCGCCGACAGTGGAGTGGGGAGACCCAGTACTTC.

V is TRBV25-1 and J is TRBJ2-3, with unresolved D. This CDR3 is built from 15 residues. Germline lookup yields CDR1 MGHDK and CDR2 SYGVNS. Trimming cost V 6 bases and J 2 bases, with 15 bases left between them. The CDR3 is CASSSRRFDTDTQYF. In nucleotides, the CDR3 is TGTGCCAGCAGCTCGCGGCGGTTCGACACAGATACGCAGTATTTT.

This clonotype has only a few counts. This CDR3 is CATSRDRGLMNTEAFF. CDR3 nucleotide sequence: TGTGCCACCAGCAGAGATAGGGGTCTAATGAACACTGAAGCTTTCTTT. This sequence joins TRBV15 and TRBJ1-1; perhaps TRBD1 as D (5 bases). There are 16 residues in the CDR3. V lost 0 bases, J lost 0 bases, and 11 bases lay in between. Germline assignment: CDR1 LNHNV and CDR2 YYDKDF (reference sequence).

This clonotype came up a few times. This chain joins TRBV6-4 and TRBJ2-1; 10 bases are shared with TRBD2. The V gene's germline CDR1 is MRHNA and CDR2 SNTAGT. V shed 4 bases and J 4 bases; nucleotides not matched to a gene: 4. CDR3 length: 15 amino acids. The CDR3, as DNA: TGTGCCAGCAGTGTCGGACTAGCGGAGTACAATGAGCAGTTCTTC. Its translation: CASSVGLAEYNEQFF.

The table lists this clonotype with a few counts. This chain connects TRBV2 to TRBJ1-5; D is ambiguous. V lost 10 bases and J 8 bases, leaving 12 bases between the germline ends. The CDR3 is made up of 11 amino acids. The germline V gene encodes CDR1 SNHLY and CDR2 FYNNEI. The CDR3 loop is CATGGPEPQHF. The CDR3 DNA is TGTGCCACAGGAGGGCCGGAGCCCCAGCATTTT.

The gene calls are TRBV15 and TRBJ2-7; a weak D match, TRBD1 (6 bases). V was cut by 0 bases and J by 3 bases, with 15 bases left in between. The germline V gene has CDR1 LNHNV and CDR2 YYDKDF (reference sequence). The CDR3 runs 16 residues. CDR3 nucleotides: TGTGCCACCAGCAGAGAACCGGGACAACGGAGCTACGAGCAGTACTTC. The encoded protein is CATSREPGQRSYEQYF.

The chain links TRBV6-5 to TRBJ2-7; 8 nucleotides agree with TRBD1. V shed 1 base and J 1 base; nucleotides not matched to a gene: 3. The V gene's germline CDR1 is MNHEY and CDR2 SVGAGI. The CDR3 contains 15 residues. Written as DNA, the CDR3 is TGTGCCAGCAGTTACTTGCGGACAGGGTCCTACGAGCAGTACTTC. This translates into CASSYLRTGSYEQYF.

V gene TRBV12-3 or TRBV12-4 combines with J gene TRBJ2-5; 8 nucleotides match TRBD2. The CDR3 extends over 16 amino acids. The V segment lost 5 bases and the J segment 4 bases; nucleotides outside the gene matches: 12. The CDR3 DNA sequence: TGTGCCAGCAGTCGGAAACTCGGGGGGGGAGGAGAGACCCAGTACTTC. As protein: CASSRKLGGGGETQYF.

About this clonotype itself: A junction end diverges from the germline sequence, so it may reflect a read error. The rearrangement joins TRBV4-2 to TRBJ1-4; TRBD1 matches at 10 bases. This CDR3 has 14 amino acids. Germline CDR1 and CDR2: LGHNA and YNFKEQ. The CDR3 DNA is TGTGCCAGCAGCCGGGACAGGGGTTCTGAAAAACTGTATTTT. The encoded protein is CASSRDRGSEKLYF.

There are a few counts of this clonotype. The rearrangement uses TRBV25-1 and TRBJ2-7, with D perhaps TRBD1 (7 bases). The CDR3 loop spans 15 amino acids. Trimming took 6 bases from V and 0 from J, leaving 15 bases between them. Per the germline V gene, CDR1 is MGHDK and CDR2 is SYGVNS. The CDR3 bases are TGTGCCAGCAGCAGGAGGGGGCTGGTCTCCTACGAGCAGTACTTC. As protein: CASSRRGLVSYEQYF.

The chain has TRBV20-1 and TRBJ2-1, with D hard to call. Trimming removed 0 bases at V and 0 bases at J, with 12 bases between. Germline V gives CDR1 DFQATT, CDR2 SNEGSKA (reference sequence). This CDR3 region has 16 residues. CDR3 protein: CSARDVDSSSYNEQFF. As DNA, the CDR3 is TGCAGTGCTAGAGATGTTGACTCGAGCTCCTACAATGAGCAGTTCTTC.

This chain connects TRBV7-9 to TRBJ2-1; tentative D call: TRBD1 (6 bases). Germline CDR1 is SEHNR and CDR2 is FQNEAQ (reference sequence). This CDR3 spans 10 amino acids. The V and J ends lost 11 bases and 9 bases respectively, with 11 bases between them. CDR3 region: CAAMGAEQFF. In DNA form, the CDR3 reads TGTGCCGCTATGGGGGCTGAGCAGTTCTTC.

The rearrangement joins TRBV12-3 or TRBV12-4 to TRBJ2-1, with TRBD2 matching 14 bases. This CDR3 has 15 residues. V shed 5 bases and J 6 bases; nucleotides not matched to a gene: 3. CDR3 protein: CASSRTSGRSNEQFF. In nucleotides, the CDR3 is TGTGCCAGCAGTCGGACTAGCGGGAGGAGCAATGAGCAGTTCTTC.

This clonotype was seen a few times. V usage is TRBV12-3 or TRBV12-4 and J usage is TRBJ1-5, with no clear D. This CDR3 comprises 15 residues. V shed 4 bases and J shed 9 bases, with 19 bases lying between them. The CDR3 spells CASSSRRAEVLPQHF. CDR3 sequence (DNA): TGTGCCAGCAGTTCGAGACGGGCGGAAGTTTTGCCCCAGCATTTT.

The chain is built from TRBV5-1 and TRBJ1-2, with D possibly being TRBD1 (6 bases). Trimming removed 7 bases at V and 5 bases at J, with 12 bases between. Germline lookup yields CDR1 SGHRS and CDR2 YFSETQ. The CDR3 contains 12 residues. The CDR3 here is CASGPGQYGYTF. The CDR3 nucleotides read TGCGCCAGCGGACCCGGACAGTATGGCTACACCTTC.

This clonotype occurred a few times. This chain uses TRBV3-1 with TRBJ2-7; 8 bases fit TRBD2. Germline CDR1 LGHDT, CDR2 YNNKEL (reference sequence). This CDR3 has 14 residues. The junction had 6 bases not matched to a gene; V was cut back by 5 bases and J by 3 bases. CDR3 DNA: TGTGCCAGCAGCTATAGCGGGAAGAGCTACGAGCAGTACTTC. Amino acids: CASSYSGKSYEQYF.

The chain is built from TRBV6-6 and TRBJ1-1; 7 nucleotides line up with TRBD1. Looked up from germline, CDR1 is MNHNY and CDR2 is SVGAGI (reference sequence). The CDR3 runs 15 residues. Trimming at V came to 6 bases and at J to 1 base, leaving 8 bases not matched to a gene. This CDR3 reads CASSSNRGGNTEAFF. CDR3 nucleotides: TGTGCCAGCAGCTCTAACAGGGGCGGGAACACTGAAGCTTTCTTT.

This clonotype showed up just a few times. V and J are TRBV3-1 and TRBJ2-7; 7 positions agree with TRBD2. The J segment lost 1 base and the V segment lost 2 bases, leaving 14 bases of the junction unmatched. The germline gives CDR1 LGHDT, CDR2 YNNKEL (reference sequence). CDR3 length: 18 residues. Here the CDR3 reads CASSQLGGRDYISYEQYF. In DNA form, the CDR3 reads TGTGCCAGCAGCCAATTAGGCGGCCGGGACTACATATCCTACGAGCAGTACTTC.